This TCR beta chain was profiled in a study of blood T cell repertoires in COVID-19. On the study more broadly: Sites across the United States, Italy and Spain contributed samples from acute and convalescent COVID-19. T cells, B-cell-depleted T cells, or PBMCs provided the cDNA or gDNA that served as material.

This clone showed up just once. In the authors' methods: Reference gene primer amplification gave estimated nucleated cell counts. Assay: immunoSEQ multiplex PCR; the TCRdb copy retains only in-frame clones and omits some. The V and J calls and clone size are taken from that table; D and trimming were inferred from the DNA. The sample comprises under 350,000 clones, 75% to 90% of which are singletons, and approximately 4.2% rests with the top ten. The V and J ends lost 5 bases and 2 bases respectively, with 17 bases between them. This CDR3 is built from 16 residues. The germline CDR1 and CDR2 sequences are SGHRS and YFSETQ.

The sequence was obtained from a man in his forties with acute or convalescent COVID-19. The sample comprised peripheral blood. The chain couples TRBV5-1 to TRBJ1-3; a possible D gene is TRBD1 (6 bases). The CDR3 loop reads CASSNPIGQTGNTIYF. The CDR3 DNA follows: TGCGCCAGCAGTAACCCAATTGGACAGACTGGAAACACCATATATTTT.